These T cell receptor beta chains were read from a single sample in a study of T cell responses to AZD1222 COVID-19 vaccine. Assay: immunoSEQ multiplex PCR; the TCRdb copy retains only in-frame clones and omits some. This table has about 77,000 clones, more than 85% appearing once. This material consisted of peripheral blood, taken 28 days after the second AZD1222 dose. These receptors were collected from an adult who received the AZD1222 COVID-19 vaccine. Each CDR3 is given with its conserved first and last residue. A D gene is named only where the DNA matches it firmly. Part of the rows lack a size; the others show once, few, many or a class for expanded clones.

D,size,V,J,CDR3,DNA
.,.,TRBV18,TRBJ1-2,CASSPTEGGYTF,TGTGCCAGCTCACCGACGGAGGGGGGCTACACCTTC
.,.,TRBV20-1,TRBJ2-7,CSARENEQYF,TGCAGTGCTAGAGAGAACGAGCAGTACTTC
TRBD1,.,TRBV5-5,TRBJ1-6,CASSSGQLNSPLHF,TGTGCCAGCAGCTCGGGACAGTTGAATTCACCCCTCCACTTT
.,.,TRBV30,TRBJ2-2,CAWSVRVGELFF,TGTGCCTGGAGCGTGCGGGTCGGGGAGCTGTTTTTT
TRBD1,.,TRBV19,TRBJ1-5,CASSTSRDRGESNQPQHF,TGTGCCAGTAGCACAAGCCGGGACAGGGGTGAAAGCAATCAGCCCCAGCATTTT
.,.,TRBV20-1,TRBJ2-3,CSASADTQYF,TGCAGTGCTAGTGCAGATACGCAGTATTTT
.,.,TRBV7-9,TRBJ1-2,CASSSDNGYTF,TGTGCCAGCAGCTCCGACAATGGCTACACCTTC
.,few,TRBV10-1,TRBJ2-1,CASSRSVGNSYNEQFF,TGCGCCAGCTCTCGATCTGTTGGGAATTCCTACAATGAGCAGTTCTTC
.,.,TRBV30,TRBJ1-5,CAWTQDNNQPQHF,TGTGCCTGGACCCAGGACAACAATCAGCCCCAGCATTTT
.,.,TRBV11-2,TRBJ2-1,CASSVGPNNEQFF,TGTGCCAGCAGCGTTGGACCCAACAATGAGCAGTTCTTC
TRBD2,.,TRBV5-6,TRBJ2-1,CASSLEGLAGGSGEQFF,TGTGCCAGCAGCTTGGAAGGACTAGCGGGAGGGTCTGGGGAGCAGTTCTTC
.,.,TRBV25-1,TRBJ2-3,CASSVGLDTQYF,TGTGCCAGCAGTGTCGGACTGGATACGCAGTATTTT
.,.,TRBV7-8,TRBJ1-5,CASSLVSGGNQPQHF,TGTGCCAGCAGCTTAGTCTCTGGGGGCAATCAGCCCCAGCATTTT